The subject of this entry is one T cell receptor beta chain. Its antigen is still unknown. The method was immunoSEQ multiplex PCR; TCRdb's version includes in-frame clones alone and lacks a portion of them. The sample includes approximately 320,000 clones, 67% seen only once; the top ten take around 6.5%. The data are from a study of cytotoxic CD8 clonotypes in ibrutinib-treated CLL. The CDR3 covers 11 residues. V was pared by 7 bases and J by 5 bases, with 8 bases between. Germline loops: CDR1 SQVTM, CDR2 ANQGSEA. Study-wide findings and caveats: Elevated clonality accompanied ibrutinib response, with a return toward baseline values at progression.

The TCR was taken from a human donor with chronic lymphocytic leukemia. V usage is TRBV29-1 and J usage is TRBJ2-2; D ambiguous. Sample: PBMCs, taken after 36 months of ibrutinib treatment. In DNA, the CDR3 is TGCAGCGCCAAAGGAACCGGGGAGCTGTTTTTT. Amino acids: CSAKGTGELFF.